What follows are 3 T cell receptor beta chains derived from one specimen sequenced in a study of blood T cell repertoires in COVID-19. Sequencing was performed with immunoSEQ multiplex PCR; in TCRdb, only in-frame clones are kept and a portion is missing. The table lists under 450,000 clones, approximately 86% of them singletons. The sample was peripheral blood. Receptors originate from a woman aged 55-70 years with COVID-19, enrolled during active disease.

The CDR3 here is CASRTGGSSPLHF. CDR3 coding DNA: TGTGCCAGCAGGACAGGGGGGAGTTCACCCCTCCACTTT. The chain has TRBV2 and TRBJ1-6, with 9 bases aligning to TRBD1. From germline, CDR1 is SNHLY and CDR2 FYNNEI. Trimming at V came to 6 bases and at J to 9 bases, leaving 3 bases not matched to a gene. CDR3 size: 13 residues.

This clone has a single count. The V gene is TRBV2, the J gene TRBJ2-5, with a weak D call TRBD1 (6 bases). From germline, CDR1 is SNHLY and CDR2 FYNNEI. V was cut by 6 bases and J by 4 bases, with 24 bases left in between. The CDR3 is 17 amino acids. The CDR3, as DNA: TGTGCCAGCAGGAAGGGTCAGGGGATTGAGTTAATAGAGACCCAGTACTTC. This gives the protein CASRKGQGIELIETQYF.

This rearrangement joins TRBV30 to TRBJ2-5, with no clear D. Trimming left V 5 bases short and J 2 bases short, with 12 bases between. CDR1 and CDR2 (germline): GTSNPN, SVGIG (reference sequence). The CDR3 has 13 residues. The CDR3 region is CAWVGRQQETQYF. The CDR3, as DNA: TGTGCCTGGGTGGGCAGACAACAAGAGACCCAGTACTTC. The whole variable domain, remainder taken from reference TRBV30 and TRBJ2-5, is SQTIHQWPATLVQPVGSPLSLECTVEGTSNPNLYWYRQAAGRGLQLLFYSVGIGQISSEVPQNLSASRPQDRQFILSSKKLLLSDSGFYLCAWVGRQQETQYFGPGTRLLVL.